This is a list of T cell receptor beta chains from one sample in a study of T cell changes during pregnancy in multiple sclerosis. Method: immunoSEQ multiplex PCR; TCRdb's copy keeps in-frame clones and lacks some. The data hold about 80,000 clones, with more than 90% observed a single time. The material sequenced was CD4+ T cells from peripheral blood mononuclear cells, taken before pregnancy. The origin of the receptors is a female donor with multiple sclerosis, enrolled in a pregnancy study. The CDR3 runs from the conserved cysteine through the conserved F or W. D genes are given only for firm matches.

V,J,D,DNA,CDR3
TRBV11-2,TRBJ2-7,NA,TGTGCCAGCAGCCCCACTTCCGGGGTCTCCTACGAGCAGTACTTC,CASSPTSGVSYEQYF
TRBV5-1,TRBJ2-2,TRBD1,TGCGCCAGCAGCCTCTGGACAGGGGGTTTCACCGGGGAGCTGTTTTTT,CASSLWTGGFTGELFF
TRBV5-6,TRBJ1-2,TRBD1,TGTGCCAGCAGCCAAGACAGGGGTTATGGCTACACCTTC,CASSQDRGYGYTF
TRBV9,TRBJ2-2,TRBD2,TGTGCCAGCAGCCCAGGGGAAGGGGGGCGGGGGGCGAACACCGGGGAGCTGTTTTTT,CASSPGEGGRGANTGELFF
TRBV6-1,TRBJ2-3,TRBD1,TGTGCCAGCAGTCGGGACAGACTCACAGATACGCAGTATTTT,CASSRDRLTDTQYF
TRBV28,TRBJ2-7,NA,TGTGCCAGCAGTTTAGGGCAGGAAGTCAACTACGAGCAGTACTTC,CASSLGQEVNYEQYF
TRBV30,TRBJ2-7,TRBD1,TGTGCCTGGAGCAGGGACAGGGGGCGATCCGAGCAGTACTTC,CAWSRDRGRSEQYF
TRBV28,TRBJ2-2,NA,TGTGCCAGCAGTTTAATTGGCCAGGGGAGTGGGACCGGGGAGCTGTTTTTT,CASSLIGQGSGTGELFF
TRBV20-1,TRBJ2-4,NA,TGCAGTGCGGGGGACTTGAACATTCAGTACTTC,CSAGDLNIQYF
TRBV29-1,TRBJ1-1,TRBD1,TGCAGCGTTGATGGGGACAGGGGTTCCGGATTGAACACTGAAGCTTTCTTT,CSVDGDRGSGLNTEAFF
TRBV18,TRBJ2-1,TRBD2,TGTGCCAGCTCACCTGTGACTAGCGGGAGGTACAATGAGCAGTTCTTC,CASSPVTSGRYNEQFF
TRBV7-8,TRBJ1-2,TRBD1,TGTGCCAGCAGCGGGAGACAGGGTGGCTATGGCTACACCTTC,CASSGRQGGYGYTF
TRBV7-3,TRBJ2-7,NA,TGTGCCAGCAGCTTGAAGGGGCAACCTTACGAGCAGTACTTC,CASSLKGQPYEQYF
TRBV5-1,TRBJ1-6,NA,TGCGCCAGCAGCTCAGCAGGGGCCAATTCACCCCTCCACTTT,CASSSAGANSPLHF
TRBV6-5,TRBJ1-1,NA,TGTGCCAGCGGCTACAGGGTTGACACTGAAGCTTTCTTT,CASGYRVDTEAFF
TRBV19,TRBJ1-1,NA,TGTGCCAGTAGTATAATCAGGGGAGCAGTGAACACTGAAGCTTTCTTT,CASSIIRGAVNTEAFF
TRBV19,TRBJ1-2,NA,TGTGCCAGTTCCACGACCTCAGGGTTGCGGGGCTACACCTTC,CASSTTSGLRGYTF
TRBV6-1,TRBJ1-2,NA,TGTGCCAGCAGTACAGGACGCGGCGGCTACACCTTC,CASSTGRGGYTF
TRBV28,TRBJ2-7,NA,TGTGCCAGCAGTTTCGGGGAATACGAGCAGTACTTC,CASSFGEYEQYF
TRBV6-6,TRBJ2-5,NA,TGTGCCAGCAGTTGGGCCTCCCTCCAAGAGACCCAGTACTTC,CASSWASLQETQYF
TRBV6-5,TRBJ2-3,NA,TGTGCCAGCAGATTCATAGATACGCAGTATTTT,CASRFIDTQYF
TRBV15,TRBJ1-5,NA,TGTGCCACCAGCAGACGGGCCTCGAGGGATCAGCCCCAGCATTTT,CATSRRASRDQPQHF
TRBV2,TRBJ2-3,TRBD2,TGTGCCACCCATAGCGGGAGCACAGATACGCAGTATTTT,CATHSGSTDTQYF